Shown below are 12 T cell receptor beta chains from a single sample sequenced in a study of beta chain features in type 1 diabetes. The isolated RNA, all of it, was reverse transcribed, so expressed TCRB transcripts were what got sequenced. Some clones are missing from TCRdb's copy, which holds only in-frame ones; the method was immunoSEQ multiplex PCR. The data hold around 150,000 clones, with about 7.3% observed a single time. Input material: central memory CD4+ T cells from blood. The receptors shown here come from a man younger than 35 in good health.

This clone was detected many times. The chain links TRBV30 to TRBJ1-4; D possibly corresponds to TRBD1 (6 bases). This CDR3 comprises 14 residues. Germline CDR1 GTSNPN, CDR2 SVGIG (reference sequence). The V gene lost 2 bases and the J gene lost 10 bases, with 17 bases spanning the gap. As DNA, the CDR3 is TGTGCCTGGAGTTCGGGACACCGAGGGGGAAAACTGTTTTTT. It specifies CAWSSGHRGGKLFF.

This clone was recorded a few times. The rearrangement uses TRBV5-1 and TRBJ2-4; a weak D match, TRBD2 (5 bases). The CDR3 runs to 14 residues. The germline CDR1 and CDR2 sequences are SGHRS and YFSETQ. V lost 5 bases, J lost 6 bases, and 15 bases lay in between. In DNA form, the CDR3 reads TGCGCCAGCAGGGGCGAGGGCTCGGTAAACATTCAGTACTTC. This codes for CASRGEGSVNIQYF. The full variable domain, with the rest looked up from reference TRBV5-1 and TRBJ2-4, is KAGVTQTPRYLIKTRGQQVTLSCSPISGHRSVSWYQQTPGQGLQFLFEYFSETQRNKGNFPGRFSGRQFSNSRSEMNVSTLELGDSALYLCASRGEGSVNIQYFGAGTRLSVL.

The sample holds a few counts of this clone. The chain has TRBV4-2 and TRBJ1-1; D ambiguous. The CDR3 covers 15 residues. Trimming cost V 2 bases and J 2 bases, with 12 bases left between them. Germline V gene data show CDR1 as LGHNA and CDR2 as YNFKEQ. The CDR3 sequence is CASSQRPGSNTEAFF. The DNA for the CDR3 is TGTGCCAGCAGCCAACGTCCAGGAAGTAACACTGAAGCTTTCTTT.

This clone showed up just a few times. The gene calls are TRBV29-1 and TRBJ2-2, with D perhaps TRBD1 (7 bases). The germline CDR1 and CDR2 sequences are SQVTM and ANQGSEA. The CDR3 is 14 residues long. V gave up 5 bases and J gave up 8 bases, with 18 bases separating them. In DNA, the CDR3 is TGCAGCGTTTCCCGGGACTCCAGGGGGGGGGAGCTGTTTTTT. Translation: CSVSRDSRGGELFF.

The genes are TRBV25-1 and TRBJ2-3; 7 positions agree with TRBD2. The CDR3 consists of 18 residues. Per germline, CDR1 MGHDK and CDR2 SYGVNS. Trimming took 3 bases from V and 4 from J; bases not matched to a gene: 16. CDR3 in amino acids: CASSDLMGGRGLADTQYF. The CDR3, as DNA: TGTGCCAGCAGTGACCTTATGGGAGGGCGCGGTCTCGCAGATACGCAGTATTTT.

The CDR3 DNA reads as TGTGCCAGCAGACAACTCAGGCGGGGGCCGTTCTTC. Translation: CASRQLRRGPFF. This chain uses TRBV28 with TRBJ2-1, with D possibly TRBD2 on 7 matching bases. The germline gives CDR1 MDHEN, CDR2 SYDVKM. This CDR3 region has 12 residues. V shed 6 bases and J shed 15 bases, with 18 bases lying between them.

This clone was detected a few times. This chain uses TRBV28 with TRBJ2-3; D remains unclear. Trimming pared 6 bases from V and 1 base from J, leaving 17 bases between. Germline-derived CDR1 and CDR2 are MDHEN and SYDVKM. The CDR3 totals 16 residues. CDR3 sequence: CASRPRGHLGTDTQYF. The CDR3 DNA reads TGTGCCAGCAGACCAAGAGGTCATTTGGGCACAGATACGCAGTATTTT.

The V call is TRBV7-2, the J call TRBJ2-2; D is perhaps TRBD1 (6 bases). V lost 5 bases, J lost 1 base, and 20 bases lay in between. The CDR3 is made up of 18 amino acids. Germline CDR1 and CDR2: SGHTA and FQGNSA. The CDR3 nucleotides are TGTGCCAGCAGCCCAAGGACAGCAATATCAAAGAACACCGGGGAGCTGTTTTTT. Translating gives CASSPRTAISKNTGELFF.

The sample holds many counts of this clone. The chain couples TRBV28 to TRBJ2-7, with 10 bases lining up with TRBD1. The V segment lost 3 bases and the J segment 6 bases; nucleotides outside the gene matches: 5. Germline lookup yields CDR1 MDHEN and CDR2 SYDVKM. The CDR3 consists of 14 residues. CDR3 region: CASSFRQGAVEQYF. The CDR3 nucleotides read TGTGCCAGCAGTTTTAGACAGGGGGCCGTCGAGCAGTACTTC.

This clone occurred many times. This chain joins TRBV27 and TRBJ1-1; D gene uncertain. V lost 3 bases and J lost 7, with 12 bases in between. The CDR3 is made up of 13 amino acids. Germline lookup yields CDR1 MNHEY and CDR2 SMNVEV (reference sequence). The CDR3 region is CASSFREGGEAFF. The CDR3 DNA reads TGTGCCAGCAGTTTTCGCGAGGGAGGTGAAGCTTTCTTT.

This clone was recorded at least ten times. The V gene is TRBV4-3, the J gene TRBJ2-3, with 8 nucleotides matching TRBD2. The trim removed 4 bases at V and 0 bases at J, leaving 6 bases unmatched. Germline assignment: CDR1 LGHNA and CDR2 YSLEER. The CDR3 runs 16 residues. The CDR3 region is CASSPAGGSSTDTQYF. The CDR3 DNA follows: TGCGCCAGCAGCCCGGCGGGGGGCTCTAGCACAGATACGCAGTATTTT.

This clone was observed a few times. CDR3 amino acids: CSGQPTGGEQYF. DNA of the CDR3: TGCAGCGGACAGCCGACAGGGGGCGAGCAGTACTTC. This chain connects TRBV29-1 to TRBJ2-7, with 9 bases identical to TRBD1. The germline V gene encodes CDR1 SQVTM and CDR2 ANQGSEA. The CDR3 totals 12 residues. V shed 7 bases and J 6 bases; nucleotides not matched to a gene: 7.